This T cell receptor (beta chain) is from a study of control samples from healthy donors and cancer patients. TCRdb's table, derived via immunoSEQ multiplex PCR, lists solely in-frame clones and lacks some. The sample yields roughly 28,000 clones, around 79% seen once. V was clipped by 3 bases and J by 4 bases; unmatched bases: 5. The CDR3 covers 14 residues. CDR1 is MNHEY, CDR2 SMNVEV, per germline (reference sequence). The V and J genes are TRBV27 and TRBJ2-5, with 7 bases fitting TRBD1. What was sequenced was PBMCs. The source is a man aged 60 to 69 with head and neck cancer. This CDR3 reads CASSFKGAGETQYF. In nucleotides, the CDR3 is TGTGCCAGCAGTTTTAAGGGGGCGGGAGAGACCCAGTACTTC.